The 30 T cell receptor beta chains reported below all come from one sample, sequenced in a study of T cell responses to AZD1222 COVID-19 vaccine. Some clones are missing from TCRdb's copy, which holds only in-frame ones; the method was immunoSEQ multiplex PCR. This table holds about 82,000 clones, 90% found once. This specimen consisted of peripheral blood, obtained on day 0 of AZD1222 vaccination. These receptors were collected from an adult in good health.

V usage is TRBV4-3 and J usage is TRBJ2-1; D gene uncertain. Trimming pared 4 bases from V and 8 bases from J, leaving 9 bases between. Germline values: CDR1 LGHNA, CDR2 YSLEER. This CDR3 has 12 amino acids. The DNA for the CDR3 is TGCGCCAGCAGCCGCGTGAGGCATGAGCAGTTCTTC. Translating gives CASSRVRHEQFF.

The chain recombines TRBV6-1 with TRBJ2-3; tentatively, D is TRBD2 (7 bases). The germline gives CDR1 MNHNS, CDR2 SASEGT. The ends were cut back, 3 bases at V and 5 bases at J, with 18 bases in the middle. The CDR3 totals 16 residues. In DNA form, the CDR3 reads TGTGCCAGCAGTGAGTGGCGGGGGCTTAAAGAAGATACGCAGTATTTT. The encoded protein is CASSEWRGLKEDTQYF.

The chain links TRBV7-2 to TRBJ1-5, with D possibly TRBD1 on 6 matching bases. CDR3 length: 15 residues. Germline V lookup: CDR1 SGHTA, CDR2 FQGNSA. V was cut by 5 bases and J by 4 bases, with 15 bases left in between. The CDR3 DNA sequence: TGTGCCAGCAGCCCCGAGGGGGGTATGAATCAGCCCCAGCATTTT. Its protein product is CASSPEGGMNQPQHF.

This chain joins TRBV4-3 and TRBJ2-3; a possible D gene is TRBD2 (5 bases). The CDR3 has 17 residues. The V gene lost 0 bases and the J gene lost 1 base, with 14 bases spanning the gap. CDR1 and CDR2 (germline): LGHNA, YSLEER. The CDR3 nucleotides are TGCGCCAGCAGCCAAGATTGGACTGGCGGCGGCACAGATACGCAGTATTTT. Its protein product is CASSQDWTGGGTDTQYF.

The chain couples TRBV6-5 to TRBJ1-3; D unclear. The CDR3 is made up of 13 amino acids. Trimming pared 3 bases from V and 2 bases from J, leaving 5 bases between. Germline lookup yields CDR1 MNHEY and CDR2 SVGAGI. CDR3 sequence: CASSYGPGNTIYF. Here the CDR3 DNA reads TGTGCCAGCAGTTATGGACCTGGAAACACCATATATTTT.

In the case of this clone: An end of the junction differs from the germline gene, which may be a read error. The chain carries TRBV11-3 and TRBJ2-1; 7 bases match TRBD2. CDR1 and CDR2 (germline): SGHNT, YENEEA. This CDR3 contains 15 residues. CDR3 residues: CASSLEGGSYNEQLF. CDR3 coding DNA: TGTGCCAGCAGCTTAGAGGGGGGGTCCTACAATGAGCAGCTCTTC.

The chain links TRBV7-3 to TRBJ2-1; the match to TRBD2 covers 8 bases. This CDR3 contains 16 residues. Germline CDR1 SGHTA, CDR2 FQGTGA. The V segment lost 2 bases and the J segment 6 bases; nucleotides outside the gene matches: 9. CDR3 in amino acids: CASSLFGGGPGNEQFF. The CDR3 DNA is TGTGCCAGCAGCTTATTTGGCGGGGGGCCGGGCAATGAGCAGTTCTTC.

CDR3 residues: CASSVGEAGNTIYF. The CDR3 nucleotides are TGTGCCAGCAGCGTGGGGGAAGCTGGAAACACCATATATTTT. The chain links TRBV11-2 to TRBJ1-3; weak D call: TRBD1 (5 bases). V dropped 5 bases and J dropped 2 bases, with 10 bases sitting between them. The germline V gene encodes CDR1 SGHAT and CDR2 FQNNGV. The CDR3 consists of 14 residues. Supplemented by reference TRBV11-2 and TRBJ1-3, the full variable domain reads EAGVAQSPRYKIIEKRQSVAFWCNPISGHATLYWYQQILGQGPKLLIQFQNNGVVDDSQLPKDRFSAERLKGVDSTLKIQPAKLEDSAVYLCASSVGEAGNTIYFGEGSWLTVV.

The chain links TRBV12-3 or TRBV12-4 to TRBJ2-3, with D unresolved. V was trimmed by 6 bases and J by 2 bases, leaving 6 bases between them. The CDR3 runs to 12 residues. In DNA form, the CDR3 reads TGTGCCAGCAGCCGCAACACAGATACGCAGTATTTT. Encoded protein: CASSRNTDTQYF.

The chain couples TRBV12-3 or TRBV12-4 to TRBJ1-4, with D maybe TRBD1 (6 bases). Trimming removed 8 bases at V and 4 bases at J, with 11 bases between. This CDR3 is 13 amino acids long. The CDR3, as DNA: TGTGCCAGCGGTTGGGACATTAATGAAAAACTGTTTTTT. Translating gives CASGWDINEKLFF.

CDR3 in amino acids: CASSVAGGMGEAFF. CDR3 coding DNA: TGTGCCAGCAGCGTAGCTGGAGGAATGGGTGAAGCTTTCTTT. V usage is TRBV9 and J usage is TRBJ1-1; D is unclear. The CDR3 has 14 amino acids. The V end lost 0 bases, the J end lost 7 bases, and 13 bases lay between the germline ends. The germline V gene has CDR1 SGDLS and CDR2 YYNGEE.

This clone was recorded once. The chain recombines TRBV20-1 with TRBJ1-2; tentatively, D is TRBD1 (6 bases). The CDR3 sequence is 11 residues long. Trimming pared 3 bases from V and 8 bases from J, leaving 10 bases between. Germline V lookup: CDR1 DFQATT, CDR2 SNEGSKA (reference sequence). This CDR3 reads CSARGAGGYTF. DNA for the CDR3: TGCAGTGCTAGGGGGGCGGGCGGCTACACCTTC.

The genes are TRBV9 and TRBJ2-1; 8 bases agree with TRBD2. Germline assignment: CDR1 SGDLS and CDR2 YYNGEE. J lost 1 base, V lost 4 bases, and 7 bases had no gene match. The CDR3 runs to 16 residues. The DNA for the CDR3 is TGTGCCAGCAGCAAAGCGGGACTAGAGTCCTACAATGAGCAGTTCTTC. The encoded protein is CASSKAGLESYNEQFF.

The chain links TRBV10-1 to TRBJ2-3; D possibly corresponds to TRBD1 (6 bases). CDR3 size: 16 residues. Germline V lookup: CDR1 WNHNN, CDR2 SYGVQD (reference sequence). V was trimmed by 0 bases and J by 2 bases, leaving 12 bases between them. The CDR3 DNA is TGCGCCAGCAGTGAGTCGAGGGGGATCTCCACAGATACGCAGTATTTT. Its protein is CASSESRGISTDTQYF.

The CDR3 region is CASSPGTGVIYEKLFF. CDR3 nucleotides: TGTGCCAGTAGTCCTGGGACAGGGGTCATATATGAAAAACTGTTTTTT. The chain recombines TRBV19 with TRBJ1-4, with 10 bases lining up with TRBD1. J gave up 6 bases and V 5 bases, and 9 bases lay outside the gene matches. The CDR3 runs to 16 residues. Per the germline V gene, CDR1 is LNHDA and CDR2 is SQIVND (reference sequence).

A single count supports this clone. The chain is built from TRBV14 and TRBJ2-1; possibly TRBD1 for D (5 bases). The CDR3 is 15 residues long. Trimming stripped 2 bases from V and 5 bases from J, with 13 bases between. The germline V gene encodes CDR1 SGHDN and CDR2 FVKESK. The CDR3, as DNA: TGTGCCAGCAGCCAACGCAGGGTATCGGACAATGAGCAGTTCTTC. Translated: CASSQRRVSDNEQFF.

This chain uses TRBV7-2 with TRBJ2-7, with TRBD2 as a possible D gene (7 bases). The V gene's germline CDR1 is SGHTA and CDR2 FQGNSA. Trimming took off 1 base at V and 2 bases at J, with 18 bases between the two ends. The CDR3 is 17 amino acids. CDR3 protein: CASSLDPPGRGTYEQYF. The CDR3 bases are TGTGCCAGCAGCTTAGATCCACCAGGGAGGGGGACCTACGAGCAGTACTTC.

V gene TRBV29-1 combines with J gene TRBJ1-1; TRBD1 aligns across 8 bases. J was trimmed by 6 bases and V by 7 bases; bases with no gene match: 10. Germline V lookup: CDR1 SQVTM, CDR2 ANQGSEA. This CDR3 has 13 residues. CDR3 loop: CSGRTGTGSEAFF. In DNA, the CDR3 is TGCAGCGGAAGGACAGGGACGGGCTCTGAAGCTTTCTTT.

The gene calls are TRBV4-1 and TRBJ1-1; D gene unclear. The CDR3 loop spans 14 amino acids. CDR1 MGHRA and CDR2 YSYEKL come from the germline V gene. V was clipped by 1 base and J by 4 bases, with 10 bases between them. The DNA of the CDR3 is TGCGCCAGCAGCCAAGTAAGAATCAGCACTGAAGCTTTCTTT. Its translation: CASSQVRISTEAFF.

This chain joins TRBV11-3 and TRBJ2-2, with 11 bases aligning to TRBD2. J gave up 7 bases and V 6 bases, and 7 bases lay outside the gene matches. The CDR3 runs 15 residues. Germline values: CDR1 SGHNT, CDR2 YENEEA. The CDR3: CASRSGTSGGGELFF. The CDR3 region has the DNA TGTGCCAGCAGATCCGGGACTAGCGGTGGCGGGGAGCTGTTTTTT.

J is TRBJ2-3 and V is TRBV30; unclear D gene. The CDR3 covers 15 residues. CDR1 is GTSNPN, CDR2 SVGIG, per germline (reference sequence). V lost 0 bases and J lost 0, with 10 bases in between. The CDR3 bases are TGTGCCTGGAGTGTTGCCGGGCTGAGCACAGATACGCAGTATTTT. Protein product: CAWSVAGLSTDTQYF.

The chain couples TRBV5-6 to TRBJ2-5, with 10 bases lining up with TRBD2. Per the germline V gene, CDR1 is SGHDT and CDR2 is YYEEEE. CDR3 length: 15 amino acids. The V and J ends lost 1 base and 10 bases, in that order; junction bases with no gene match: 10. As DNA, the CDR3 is TGTGCCAGCAGCTTGATAGCGGGGGGCCCCCAGGACCAGTACTTC. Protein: CASSLIAGGPQDQYF. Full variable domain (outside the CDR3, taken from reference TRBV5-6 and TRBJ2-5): DAGVTQSPTHLIKTRGQQVTLRCSPKSGHDTVSWYQQALGQGPQFIFQYYEEEERQRGNFPDRFSGHQFPNYSSELNVNALLLGDSALYLCASSLIAGGPQDQYFGPGTRLLVL.

As DNA, the CDR3 is TGTGCCAGCAGCGGGAACCGGGAGGGAGGAAATCAGCCCCAGCATTTT. This sequence encodes CASSGNREGGNQPQHF. This chain connects TRBV4-2 to TRBJ1-5; D is ambiguous. Looked up from germline, CDR1 is LGHNA and CDR2 is YNFKEQ. V was cut by 5 bases and J by 4 bases, with 18 bases left in between. This CDR3 has 16 residues.

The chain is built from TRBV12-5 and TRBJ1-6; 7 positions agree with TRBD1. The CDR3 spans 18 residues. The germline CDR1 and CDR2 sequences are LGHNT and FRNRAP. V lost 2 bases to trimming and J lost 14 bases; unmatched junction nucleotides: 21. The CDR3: CASGLPNHLQGPWVTLHF. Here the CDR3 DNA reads TGTGCTAGTGGTTTGCCAAACCACCTACAGGGGCCATGGGTGACCCTCCACTTT.

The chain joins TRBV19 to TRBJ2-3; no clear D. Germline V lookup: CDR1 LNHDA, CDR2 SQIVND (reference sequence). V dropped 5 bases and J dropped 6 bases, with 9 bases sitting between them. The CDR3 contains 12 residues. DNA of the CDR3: TGTGCCAGTAGTCCCCTTGCGGATACGCAGTATTTT. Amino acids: CASSPLADTQYF.

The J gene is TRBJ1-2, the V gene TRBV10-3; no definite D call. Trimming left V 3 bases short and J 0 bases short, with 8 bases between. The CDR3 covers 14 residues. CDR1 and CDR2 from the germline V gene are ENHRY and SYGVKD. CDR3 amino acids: CAISEPGTNYGYTF. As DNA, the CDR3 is TGTGCCATCAGTGAACCTGGGACTAACTATGGCTACACCTTC.

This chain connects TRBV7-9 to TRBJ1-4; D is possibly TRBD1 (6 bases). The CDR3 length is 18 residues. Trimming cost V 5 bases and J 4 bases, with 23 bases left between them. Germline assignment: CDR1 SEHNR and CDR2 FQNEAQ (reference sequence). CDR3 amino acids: CASSTRIEQGLLNEKLFF. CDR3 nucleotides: TGTGCCAGCAGCACTCGAATTGAACAGGGCCTACTTAATGAAAAACTGTTTTTT.

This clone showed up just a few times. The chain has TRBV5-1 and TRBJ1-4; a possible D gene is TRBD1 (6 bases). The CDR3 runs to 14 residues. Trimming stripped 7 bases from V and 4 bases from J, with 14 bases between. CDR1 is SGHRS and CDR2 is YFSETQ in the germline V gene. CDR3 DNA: TGCGCCAGCCGCCTACGGACAGATAATGAAAAACTGTTTTTT. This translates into CASRLRTDNEKLFF.

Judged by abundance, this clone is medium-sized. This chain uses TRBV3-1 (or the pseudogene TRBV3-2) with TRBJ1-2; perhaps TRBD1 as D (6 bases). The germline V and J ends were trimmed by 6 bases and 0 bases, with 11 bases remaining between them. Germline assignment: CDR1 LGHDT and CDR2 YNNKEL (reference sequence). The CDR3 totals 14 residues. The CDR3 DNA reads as TGTGCCAGCAGAGACAGGTTCTCTAACTATGGCTACACCTTC. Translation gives CASRDRFSNYGYTF.

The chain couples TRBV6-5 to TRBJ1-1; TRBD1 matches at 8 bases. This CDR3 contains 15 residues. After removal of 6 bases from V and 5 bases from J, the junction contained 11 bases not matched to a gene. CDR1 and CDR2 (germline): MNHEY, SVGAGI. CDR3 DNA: TGTGCCAGCAGCCGGCAGGGGGCGAAGGGTACTGAAGCTTTCTTT. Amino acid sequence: CASSRQGAKGTEAFF.